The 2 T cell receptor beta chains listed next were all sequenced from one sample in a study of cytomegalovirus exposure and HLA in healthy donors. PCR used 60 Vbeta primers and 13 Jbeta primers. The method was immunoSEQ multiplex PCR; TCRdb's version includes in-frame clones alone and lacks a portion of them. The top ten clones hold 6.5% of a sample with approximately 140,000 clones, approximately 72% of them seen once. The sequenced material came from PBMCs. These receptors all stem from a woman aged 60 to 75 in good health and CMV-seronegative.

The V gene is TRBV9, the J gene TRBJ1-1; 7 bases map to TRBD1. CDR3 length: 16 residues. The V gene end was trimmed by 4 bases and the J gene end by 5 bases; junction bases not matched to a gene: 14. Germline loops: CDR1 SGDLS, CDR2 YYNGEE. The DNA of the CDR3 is TGTGCCAGCAGCCCACAGATTGGCAGGGGGTCGACTGAAGCTTTCTTT. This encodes CASSPQIGRGSTEAFF.

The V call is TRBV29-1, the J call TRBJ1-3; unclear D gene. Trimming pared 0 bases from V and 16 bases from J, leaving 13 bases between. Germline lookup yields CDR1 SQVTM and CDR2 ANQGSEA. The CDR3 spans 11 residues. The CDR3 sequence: CSVEDVLKEYF. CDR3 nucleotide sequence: TGCAGCGTTGAAGATGTGTTAAAAGAGTATTTT. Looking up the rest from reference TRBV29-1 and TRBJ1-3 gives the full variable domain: SAVISQKPSRDICQRGTSLTIQCQVDSQVTMMFWYRQQPGQSLTLIATANQGSEATYESGFVIDKFPISRPNLTFSTLTVSNMSPEDSSIYLCSVEDVLKEYFGEGSWLTVV.